This TCR beta chain stems from a study of cytomegalovirus exposure and HLA in healthy donors. Study results and caveats: Previous analysis showed most TCR beta V segments were productive about 90% or about 30% of the time. The authors listed over 150 TCR beta chains as cytomegalovirus-associated. In vitro checks showed that three CMV-associated chains really do target CMV antigens.

All the people who gave samples were healthy bone marrow donors. On this clone itself: Its specificity is unknown.

With 1 base clipped from V and 1 base from J, the junction kept 11 bases outside the gene matches. The CDR3 spans 18 residues. From germline, CDR1 is SGDLS and CDR2 YYNGEE. A multiplex PCR was run with 60 Vbeta primers and 13 Jbeta primers. Clones were sequenced by immunoSEQ multiplex PCR, and TCRdb holds only the in-frame ones, with some missing. The data hold under 200,000 clones, with about 78% observed a single time. This rearrangement joins TRBV9 to TRBJ2-5; 9 nucleotides agree with TRBD2. Sequenced input: PBMCs. The TCR originated in a man aged 55 to 70 in good health and CMV-seronegative. Here the CDR3 reads CASSVSTPGSGGQETQYF. The DNA for the CDR3 is TGTGCCAGCAGCGTATCGACGCCTGGTAGCGGGGGCCAAGAGACCCAGTACTTC.